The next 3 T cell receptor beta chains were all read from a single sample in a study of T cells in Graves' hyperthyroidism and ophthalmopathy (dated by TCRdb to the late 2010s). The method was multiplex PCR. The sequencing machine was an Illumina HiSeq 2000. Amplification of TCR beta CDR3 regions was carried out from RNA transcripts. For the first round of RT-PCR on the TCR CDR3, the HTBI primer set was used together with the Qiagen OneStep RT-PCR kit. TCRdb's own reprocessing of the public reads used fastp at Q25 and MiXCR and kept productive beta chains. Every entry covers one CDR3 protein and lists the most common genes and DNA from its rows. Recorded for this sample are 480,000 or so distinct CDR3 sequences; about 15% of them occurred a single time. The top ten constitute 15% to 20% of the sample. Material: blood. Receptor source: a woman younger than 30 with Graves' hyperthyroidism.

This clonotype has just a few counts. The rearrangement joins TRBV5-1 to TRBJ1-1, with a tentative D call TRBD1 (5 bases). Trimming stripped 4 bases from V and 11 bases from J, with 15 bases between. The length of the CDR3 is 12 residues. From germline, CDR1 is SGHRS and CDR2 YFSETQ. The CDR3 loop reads CASSPQGRGAFF. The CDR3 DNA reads TGCGCCAGCAGCCCCCAGGGTCGGGGGGCTTTCTTT.

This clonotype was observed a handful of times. CDR3 DNA: TGCAGTGCAATGAAGGGACTAGGATCTGGTGAGCAGTTCTTC. The encoded protein is CSAMKGLGSGEQFF. The rearrangement uses TRBV20-1 and TRBJ2-1, with 8 bases fitting TRBD2. Germline CDR1 is DFQATT and CDR2 is SNEGSKA (reference sequence). Trimming cost V 6 bases and J 9 bases; bases outside gene matches: 13. The CDR3 contains 14 residues.

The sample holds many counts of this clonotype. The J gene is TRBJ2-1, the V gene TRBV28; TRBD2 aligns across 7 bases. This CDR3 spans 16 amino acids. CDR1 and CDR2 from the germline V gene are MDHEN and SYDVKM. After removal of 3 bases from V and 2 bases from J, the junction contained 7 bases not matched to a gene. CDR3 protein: CASSLLGGSAYNEQFF. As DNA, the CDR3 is TGTGCCAGCAGTTTGTTGGGCGGGAGTGCCTACAATGAGCAGTTCTTC.